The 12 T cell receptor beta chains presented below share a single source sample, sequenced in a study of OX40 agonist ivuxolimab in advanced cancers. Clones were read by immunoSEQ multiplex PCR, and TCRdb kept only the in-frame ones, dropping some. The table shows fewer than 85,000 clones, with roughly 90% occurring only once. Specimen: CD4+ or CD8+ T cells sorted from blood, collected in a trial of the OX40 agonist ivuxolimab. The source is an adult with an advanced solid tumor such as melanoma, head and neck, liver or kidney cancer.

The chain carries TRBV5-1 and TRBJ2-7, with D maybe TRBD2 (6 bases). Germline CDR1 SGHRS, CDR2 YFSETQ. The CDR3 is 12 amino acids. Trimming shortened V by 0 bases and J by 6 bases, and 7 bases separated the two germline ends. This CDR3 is CASSLGSGEQYF. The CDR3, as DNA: TGCGCCAGCAGCTTGGGTAGCGGCGAGCAGTACTTC.

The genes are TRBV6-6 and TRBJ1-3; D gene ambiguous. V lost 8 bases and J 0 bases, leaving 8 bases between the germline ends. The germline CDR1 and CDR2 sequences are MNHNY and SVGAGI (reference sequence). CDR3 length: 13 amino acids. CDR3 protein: CASVSSSGNTIYF. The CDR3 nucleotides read TGTGCCAGCGTATCGAGCTCTGGAAACACCATATATTTT.

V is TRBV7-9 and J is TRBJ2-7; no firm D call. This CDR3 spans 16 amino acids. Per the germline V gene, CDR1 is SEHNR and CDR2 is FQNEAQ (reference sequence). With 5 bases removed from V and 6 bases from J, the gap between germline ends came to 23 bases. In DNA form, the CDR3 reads TGTGCCAGCAGCCTCTTTGACGGAGTAGGATTGTTCGAGCAGTACTTC. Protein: CASSLFDGVGLFEQYF.

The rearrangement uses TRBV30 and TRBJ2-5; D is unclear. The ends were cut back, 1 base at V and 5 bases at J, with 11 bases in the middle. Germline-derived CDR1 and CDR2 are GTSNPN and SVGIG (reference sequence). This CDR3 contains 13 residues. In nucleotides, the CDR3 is TGTGCCTGGAGTGCGGCCTACCCCGAGACCCAGTACTTC. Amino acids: CAWSAAYPETQYF.

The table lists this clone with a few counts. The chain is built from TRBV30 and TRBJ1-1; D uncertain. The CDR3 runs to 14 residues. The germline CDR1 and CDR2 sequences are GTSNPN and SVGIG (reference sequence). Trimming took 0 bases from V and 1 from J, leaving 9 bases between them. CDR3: CAWSVWVPNTEAFF. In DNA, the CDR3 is TGTGCCTGGAGTGTTTGGGTGCCGAACACTGAAGCTTTCTTT.

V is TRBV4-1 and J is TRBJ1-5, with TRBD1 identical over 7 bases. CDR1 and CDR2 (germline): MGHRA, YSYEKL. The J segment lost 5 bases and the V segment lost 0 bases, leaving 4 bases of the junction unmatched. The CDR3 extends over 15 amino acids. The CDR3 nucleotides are TGCGCCAGCAGCCAAGATTGGGACAGTTATCAGCCCCAGCATTTT. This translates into CASSQDWDSYQPQHF.

The DNA for the CDR3 is TGTGCCTGGAGCAAGGGACTTCGTCTGGAGCAGTACTTC. Protein product: CAWSKGLRLEQYF. The genes are TRBV30 and TRBJ2-7, with a tentative D call TRBD2 (6 bases). Germline lookup yields CDR1 GTSNPN and CDR2 SVGIG (reference sequence). Trimming took 3 bases from V and 7 from J, leaving 16 bases between them. CDR3 size: 13 residues.

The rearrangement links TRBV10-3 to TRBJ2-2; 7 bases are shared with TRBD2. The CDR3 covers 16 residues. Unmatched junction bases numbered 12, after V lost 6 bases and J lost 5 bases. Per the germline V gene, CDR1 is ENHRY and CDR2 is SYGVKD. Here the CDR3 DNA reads TGTGCCATCAGAGAGGCGGGAGCTAGAATGACCGGGGAGCTGTTTTTT. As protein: CAIREAGARMTGELFF.

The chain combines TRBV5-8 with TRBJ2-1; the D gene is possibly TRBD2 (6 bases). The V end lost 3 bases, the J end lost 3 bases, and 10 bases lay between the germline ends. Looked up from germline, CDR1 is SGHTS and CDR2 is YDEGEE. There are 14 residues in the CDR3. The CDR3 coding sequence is TGTGCCAGCAGCTCCCGGGAGATCTACAATGAGCAGTTCTTC. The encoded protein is CASSSREIYNEQFF.

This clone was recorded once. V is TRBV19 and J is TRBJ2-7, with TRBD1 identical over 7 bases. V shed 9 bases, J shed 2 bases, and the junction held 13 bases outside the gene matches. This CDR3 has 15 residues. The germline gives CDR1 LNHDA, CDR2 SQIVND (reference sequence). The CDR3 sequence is CARYSDRSYTYEQYF. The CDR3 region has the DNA TGTGCCAGATACTCGGACAGGTCCTATACCTACGAGCAGTACTTC.

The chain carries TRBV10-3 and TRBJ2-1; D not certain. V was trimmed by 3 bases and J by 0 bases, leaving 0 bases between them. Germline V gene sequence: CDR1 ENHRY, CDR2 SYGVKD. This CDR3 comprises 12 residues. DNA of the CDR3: TGTGCCATCAGTGACTCCTACAATGAGCAGTTCTTC. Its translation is CAISDSYNEQFF.

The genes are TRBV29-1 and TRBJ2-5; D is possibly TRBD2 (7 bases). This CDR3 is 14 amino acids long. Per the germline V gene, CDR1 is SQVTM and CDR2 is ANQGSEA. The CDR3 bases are TGCAGTGCCGGCTGGGGGCGGGAGCTAGAGACCCAGTACTTC. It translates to CSAGWGRELETQYF.